The next 3 T cell receptor beta chains were all read from a single sample in a study of T cell changes during pregnancy in multiple sclerosis. Sequenced by immunoSEQ multiplex PCR; TCRdb stores in-frame clones only, minus some. The repertoire includes around 69,000 clones, over 80% of them detected once, and about 2.5% sits in the top ten. Sequencing was performed on peripheral blood, taken in the first trimester of pregnancy. All receptors derive from a female donor with multiple sclerosis, enrolled in a pregnancy study.

The rearrangement links TRBV18 to TRBJ2-7; D remains ambiguous. This CDR3 contains 11 residues. Germline V gene lookup returns CDR1 KGHSH and CDR2 LQKENI. The V end was cut by 2 bases, the J end by 5 bases, with 4 bases between. The CDR3 DNA is TGTGCCAGCTCACCAGCTAACGAGCAGTACTTC. As protein: CASSPANEQYF.

The chain combines TRBV11-2 with TRBJ2-2; TRBD2 is a possible D gene (6 bases). CDR3 length equals 15 residues. CDR1 and CDR2 (germline): SGHAT, FQNNGV. Trimming took 4 bases from V and 4 from J, leaving 13 bases between them. This CDR3 is CASSWGGAGTGELFF. The CDR3 DNA is TGTGCCAGCAGCTGGGGCGGGGCCGGCACCGGGGAGCTGTTTTTT. The full variable domain, with the rest looked up from reference TRBV11-2 and TRBJ2-2, is EAGVAQSPRYKIIEKRQSVAFWCNPISGHATLYWYQQILGQGPKLLIQFQNNGVVDDSQLPKDRFSAERLKGVDSTLKIQPAKLEDSAVYLCASSWGGAGTGELFFGEGSRLTVL.

This clone was recorded only once. The V gene is TRBV19, the J gene TRBJ2-5, with D tentatively TRBD2 (6 bases). Trimming pared 5 bases from V and 2 bases from J, leaving 9 bases between. CDR1 is LNHDA, CDR2 SQIVND, per germline (reference sequence). This CDR3 is 13 amino acids long. The CDR3 sequence is CASSLALQETQYF. Here the CDR3 DNA reads TGTGCCAGTAGTCTAGCGTTACAAGAGACCCAGTACTTC.